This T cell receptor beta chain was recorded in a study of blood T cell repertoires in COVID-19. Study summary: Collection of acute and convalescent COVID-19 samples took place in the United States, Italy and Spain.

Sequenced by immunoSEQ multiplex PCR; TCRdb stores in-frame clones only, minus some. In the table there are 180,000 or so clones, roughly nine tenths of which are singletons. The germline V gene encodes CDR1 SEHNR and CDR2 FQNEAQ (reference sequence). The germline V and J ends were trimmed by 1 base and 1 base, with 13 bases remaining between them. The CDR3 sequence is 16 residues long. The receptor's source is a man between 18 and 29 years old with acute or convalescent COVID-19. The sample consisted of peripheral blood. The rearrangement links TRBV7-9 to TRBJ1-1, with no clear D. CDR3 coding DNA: TGTGCCAGCAGCTTAGTCTTTCCGGGTGCGAACACTGAAGCTTTCTTT. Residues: CASSLVFPGANTEAFF.